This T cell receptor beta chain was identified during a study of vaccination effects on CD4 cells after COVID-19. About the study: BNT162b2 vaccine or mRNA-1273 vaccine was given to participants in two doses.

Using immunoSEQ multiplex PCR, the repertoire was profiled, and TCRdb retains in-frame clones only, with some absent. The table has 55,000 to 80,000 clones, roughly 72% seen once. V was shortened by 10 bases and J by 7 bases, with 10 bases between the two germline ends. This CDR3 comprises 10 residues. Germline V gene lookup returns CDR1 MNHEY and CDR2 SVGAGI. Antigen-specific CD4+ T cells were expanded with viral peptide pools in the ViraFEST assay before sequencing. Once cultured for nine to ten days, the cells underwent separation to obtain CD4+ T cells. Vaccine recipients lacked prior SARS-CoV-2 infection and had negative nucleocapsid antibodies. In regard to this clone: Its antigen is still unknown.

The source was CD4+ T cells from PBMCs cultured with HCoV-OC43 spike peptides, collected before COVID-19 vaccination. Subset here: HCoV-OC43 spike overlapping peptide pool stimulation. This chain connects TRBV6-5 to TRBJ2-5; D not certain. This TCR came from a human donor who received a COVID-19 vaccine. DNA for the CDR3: TGTGCCACATCCCGAGGGACCCAGTACTTC. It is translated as CATSRGTQYF.